This T cell receptor (beta chain) was sequenced for a study of Ad26.COV2.S vaccination and SARS-CoV-2 variants. Study details: Each vaccinee took Ad26.COV2.S intramuscularly, once or twice 56 days apart.

Sequencing was performed with immunoSEQ multiplex PCR; in TCRdb, only in-frame clones are kept and a portion is missing. Of around 450,000 clones in the sample, 89% are singletons; the top ten hold over 2%. Indicated treatment: some 19 received Ad26.COV2.S at low or high dose, single or two shots; several received placebo; per-sample allocation not given. The study sampled participants on day 63 after the first vaccine or placebo injection. This CDR3 has 17 residues. The chain recombines TRBV21-1 with TRBJ2-3; the table names TRBD2, a call not compared with the DNA. TRBV21-1 is a documented pseudogene. The sequence derives from a person aged 18 to 65 who received the Ad26.COV2.S COVID-19 vaccine or a placebo. This specimen was peripheral blood, taken in a trial of Ad26.COV2.S vaccine versus placebo. The CDR3 nucleotides are TGTGCCAGCAGCAAAGAGGAAACTAGCGGAGTACCAGATACGCAGTATTTT. This gives the protein CASSKEETSGVPDTQYF.